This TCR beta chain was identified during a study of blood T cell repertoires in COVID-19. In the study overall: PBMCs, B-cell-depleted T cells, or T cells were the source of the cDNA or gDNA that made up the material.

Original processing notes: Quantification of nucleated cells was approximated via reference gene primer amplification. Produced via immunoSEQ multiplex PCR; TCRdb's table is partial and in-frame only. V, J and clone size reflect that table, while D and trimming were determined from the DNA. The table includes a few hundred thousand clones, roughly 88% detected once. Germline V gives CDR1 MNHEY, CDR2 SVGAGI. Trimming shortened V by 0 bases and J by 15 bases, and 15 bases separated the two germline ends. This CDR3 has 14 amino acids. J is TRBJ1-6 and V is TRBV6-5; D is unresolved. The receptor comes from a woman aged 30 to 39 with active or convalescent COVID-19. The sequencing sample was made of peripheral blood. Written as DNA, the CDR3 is TGTGCCAGCAGTTACTCGACTTCAGCCCCCCACCTCCACTTT. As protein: CASSYSTSAPHLHF.